Each of the 5 T cell receptor beta chains below was sequenced from the same sample in a study of blood T cell repertoires in COVID-19. Clones were read by immunoSEQ multiplex PCR, and TCRdb kept only the in-frame ones, dropping some. The sample carries 170,000 or so clones, roughly 85% recorded once. Input material: PBMCs or T cells enriched from blood (not recorded which). Receptors originate from a man aged 40-55 years who had recovered from COVID-19.

V and J are TRBV6-6 and TRBJ1-3; the D is unclear. CDR1 is MNHNY, CDR2 SVGAGI, per germline (reference sequence). Trimming pared 2 bases from V and 1 base from J, leaving 9 bases between. CDR3 length: 15 residues. DNA for the CDR3: TGTGCCAGCAGTTACCGGACTCTATCTGGAAACACCATATATTTT. Its protein product is CASSYRTLSGNTIYF.

The chain is built from TRBV5-4 and TRBJ2-5; D gene uncertain. CDR1 and CDR2 from the germline V gene are SGHNT and YYREEE (reference sequence). The CDR3 spans 13 residues. Trimming took off 1 base at V and 5 bases at J, with 9 bases between the two ends. CDR3 amino acids: CASSLTARETQYF. The CDR3 DNA sequence: TGTGCCAGCAGCTTGACAGCCAGGGAGACCCAGTACTTC.

In nucleotides, the CDR3 is TGTGCCAGCAGTTACTCAGGACAGGGGAGGTGGAATGGCTACACCTTC. Protein: CASSYSGQGRWNGYTF. The chain carries TRBV6-5 and TRBJ1-2, with 9 nucleotides matching TRBD1. V shed 0 bases and J 6 bases; nucleotides not matched to a gene: 8. Germline V gene data show CDR1 as MNHEY and CDR2 as SVGAGI. This CDR3 contains 16 residues.

This chain uses TRBV19 with TRBJ1-3, with a possible D match to TRBD1 (5 bases). CDR3 size: 13 residues. V lost 9 bases, J lost 4 bases, and 13 bases lay in between. Looked up from germline, CDR1 is LNHDA and CDR2 is SQIVND (reference sequence). CDR3 sequence (DNA): TGTGCCAGCACCAGGGAGGCCGGAAACACCATATATTTT. This gives the protein CASTREAGNTIYF. Combining the CDR3 with reference TRBV19 and TRBJ1-3 gives the whole variable domain DGGITQSPKYLFRKEGQNVTLSCEQNLNHDAMYWYRQDPGQGLRLIYYSQIVNDFQKGDIAEGYSVSREKKESFPLTVTSAQKNPTAFYLCASTREAGNTIYFGEGSWLTVV.

V is TRBV5-8 and J is TRBJ1-2; D remains ambiguous. This CDR3 spans 14 amino acids. Germline lookup yields CDR1 SGHTS and CDR2 YDEGEE. V was pared by 3 bases and J by 3 bases, with 12 bases between. CDR3 region: CASSWGERDYGYTF. In DNA form, the CDR3 reads TGTGCCAGCAGCTGGGGAGAACGGGACTATGGCTACACCTTC.